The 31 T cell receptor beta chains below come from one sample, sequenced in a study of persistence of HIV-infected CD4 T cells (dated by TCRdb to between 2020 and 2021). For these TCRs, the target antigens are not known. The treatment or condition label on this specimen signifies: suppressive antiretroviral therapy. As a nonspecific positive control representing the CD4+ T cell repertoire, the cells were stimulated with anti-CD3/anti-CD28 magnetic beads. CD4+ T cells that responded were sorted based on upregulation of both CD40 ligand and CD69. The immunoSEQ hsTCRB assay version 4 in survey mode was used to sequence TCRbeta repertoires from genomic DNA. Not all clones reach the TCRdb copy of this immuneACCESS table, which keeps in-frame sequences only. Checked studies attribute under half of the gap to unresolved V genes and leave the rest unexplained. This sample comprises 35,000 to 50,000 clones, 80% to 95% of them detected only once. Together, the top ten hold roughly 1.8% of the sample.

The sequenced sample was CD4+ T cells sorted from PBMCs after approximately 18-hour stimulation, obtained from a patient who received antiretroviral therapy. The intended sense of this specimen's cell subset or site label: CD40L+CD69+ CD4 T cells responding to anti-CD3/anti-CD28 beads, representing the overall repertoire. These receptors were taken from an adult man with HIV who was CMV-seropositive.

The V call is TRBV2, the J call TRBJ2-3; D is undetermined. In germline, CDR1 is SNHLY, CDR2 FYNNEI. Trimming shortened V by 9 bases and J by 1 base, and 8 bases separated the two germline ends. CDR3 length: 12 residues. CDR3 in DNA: TGTGCCAGAGACGGAGGCACAGATACGCAGTATTTT. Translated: CARDGGTDTQYF.

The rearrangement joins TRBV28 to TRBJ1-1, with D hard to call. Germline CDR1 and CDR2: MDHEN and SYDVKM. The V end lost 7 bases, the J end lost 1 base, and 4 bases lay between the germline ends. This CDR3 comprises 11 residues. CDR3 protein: CASKRNTEAFF. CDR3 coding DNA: TGTGCCAGCAAGAGGAACACTGAAGCTTTCTTT.

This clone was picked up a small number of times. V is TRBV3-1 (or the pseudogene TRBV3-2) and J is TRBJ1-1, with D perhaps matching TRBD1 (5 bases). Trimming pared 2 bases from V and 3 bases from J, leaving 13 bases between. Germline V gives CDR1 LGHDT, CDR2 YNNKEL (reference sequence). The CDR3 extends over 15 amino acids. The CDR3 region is CASSQMAWTYTEAFF. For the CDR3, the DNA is TGTGCCAGCAGCCAAATGGCTTGGACATACACTGAAGCTTTCTTT.

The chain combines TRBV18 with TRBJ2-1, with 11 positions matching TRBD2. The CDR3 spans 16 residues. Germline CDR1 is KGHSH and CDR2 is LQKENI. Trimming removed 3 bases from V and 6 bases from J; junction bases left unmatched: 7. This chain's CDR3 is CASSPGTLAGGNEQFF. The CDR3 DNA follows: TGTGCCAGCTCACCGGGTACTCTAGCGGGGGGCAATGAGCAGTTCTTC.

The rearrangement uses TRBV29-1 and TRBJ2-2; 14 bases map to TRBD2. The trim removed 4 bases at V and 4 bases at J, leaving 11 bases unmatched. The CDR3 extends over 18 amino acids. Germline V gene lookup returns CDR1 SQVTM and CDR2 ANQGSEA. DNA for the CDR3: TGCAGCGTTGGCTTTCCCAAGACTAGCGGGGGGGCCACCGGGGAGCTGTTTTTT. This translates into CSVGFPKTSGGATGELFF.

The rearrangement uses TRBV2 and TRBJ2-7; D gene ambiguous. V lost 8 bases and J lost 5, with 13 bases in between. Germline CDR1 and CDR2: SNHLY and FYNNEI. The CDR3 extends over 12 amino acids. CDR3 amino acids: CASFKGPDEQYF. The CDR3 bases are TGTGCCAGCTTCAAGGGTCCCGACGAGCAGTACTTC.

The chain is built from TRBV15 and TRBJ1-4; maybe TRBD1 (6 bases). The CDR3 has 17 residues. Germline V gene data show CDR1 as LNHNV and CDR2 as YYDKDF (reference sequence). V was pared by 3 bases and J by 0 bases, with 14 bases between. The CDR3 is CATSSLTGRSTNEKLFF. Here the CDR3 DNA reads TGTGCCACCAGCAGCCTCACAGGGAGATCAACTAATGAAAAACTGTTTTTT.

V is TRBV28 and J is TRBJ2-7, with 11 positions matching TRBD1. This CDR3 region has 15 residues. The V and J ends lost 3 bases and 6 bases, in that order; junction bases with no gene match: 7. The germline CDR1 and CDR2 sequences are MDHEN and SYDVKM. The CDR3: CASSFSGTGGSEQYF. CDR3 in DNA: TGTGCCAGCAGTTTCTCCGGGACAGGGGGAAGCGAGCAGTACTTC.

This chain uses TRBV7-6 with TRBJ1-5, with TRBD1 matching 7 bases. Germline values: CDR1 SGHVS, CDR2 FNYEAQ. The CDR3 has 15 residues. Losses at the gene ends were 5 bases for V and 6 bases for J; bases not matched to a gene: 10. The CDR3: CASSPATGYGQPQHF. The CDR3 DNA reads TGTGCCAGCAGCCCCGCGACAGGGTACGGTCAGCCCCAGCATTTT. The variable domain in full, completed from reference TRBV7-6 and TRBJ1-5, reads GAGVSQSPRYKVTKRGQDVALRCDPISGHVSLYWYRQALGQGPEFLTYFNYEAQQDKSGLPNDRFSAERPEGSISTLTIQRTEQRDSAMYRCASSPATGYGQPQHFGDGTRLSIL.

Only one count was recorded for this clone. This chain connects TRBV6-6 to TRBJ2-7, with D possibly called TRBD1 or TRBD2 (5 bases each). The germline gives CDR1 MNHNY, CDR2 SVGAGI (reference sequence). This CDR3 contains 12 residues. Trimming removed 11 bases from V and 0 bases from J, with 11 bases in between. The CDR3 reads CAVRGPSYEQYF. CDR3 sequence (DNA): TGTGCCGTAAGGGGACCCTCCTACGAGCAGTACTTC.

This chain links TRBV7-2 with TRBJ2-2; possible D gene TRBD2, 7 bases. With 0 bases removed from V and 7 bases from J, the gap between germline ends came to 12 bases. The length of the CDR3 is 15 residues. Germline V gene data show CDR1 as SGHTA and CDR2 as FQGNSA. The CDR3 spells CASSLAGGGFGELFF. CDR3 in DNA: TGTGCCAGCAGCTTAGCAGGGGGGGGATTCGGGGAGCTGTTTTTT.

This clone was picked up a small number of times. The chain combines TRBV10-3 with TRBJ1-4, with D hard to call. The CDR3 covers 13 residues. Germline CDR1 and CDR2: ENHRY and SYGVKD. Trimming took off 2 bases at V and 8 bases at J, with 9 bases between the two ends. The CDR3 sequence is CAISEPKNEKLFF. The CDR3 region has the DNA TGTGCCATCAGTGAGCCCAAAAACGAAAAACTGTTTTTT.

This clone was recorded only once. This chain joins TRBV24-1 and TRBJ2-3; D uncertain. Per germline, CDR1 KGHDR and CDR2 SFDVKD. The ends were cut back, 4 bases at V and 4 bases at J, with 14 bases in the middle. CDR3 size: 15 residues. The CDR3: CATSDSKKVPDTQYF. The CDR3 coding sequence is TGTGCCACCAGTGACAGTAAAAAGGTTCCAGATACGCAGTATTTT.

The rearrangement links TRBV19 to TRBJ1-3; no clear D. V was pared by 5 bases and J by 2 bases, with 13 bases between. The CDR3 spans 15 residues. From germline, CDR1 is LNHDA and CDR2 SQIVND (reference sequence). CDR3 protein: CASSLDYPAGNTIYF. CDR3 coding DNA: TGTGCCAGTAGTTTGGACTACCCTGCTGGAAACACCATATATTTT.

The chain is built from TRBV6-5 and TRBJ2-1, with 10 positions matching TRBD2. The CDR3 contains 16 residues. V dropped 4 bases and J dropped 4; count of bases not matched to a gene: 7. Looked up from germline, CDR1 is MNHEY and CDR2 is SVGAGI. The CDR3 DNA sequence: TGTGCCAGCAGTTTAGGAGCGGGGGGGCCTTACAATGAGCAGTTCTTC. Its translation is CASSLGAGGPYNEQFF.

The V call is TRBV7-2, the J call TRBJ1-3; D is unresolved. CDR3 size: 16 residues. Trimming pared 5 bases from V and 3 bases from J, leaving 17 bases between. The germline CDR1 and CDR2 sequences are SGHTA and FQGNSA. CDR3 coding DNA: TGTGCCAGCAGCCCCGGTCTCTGGCGTTTTGGAAACACCATATATTTT. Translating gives CASSPGLWRFGNTIYF.

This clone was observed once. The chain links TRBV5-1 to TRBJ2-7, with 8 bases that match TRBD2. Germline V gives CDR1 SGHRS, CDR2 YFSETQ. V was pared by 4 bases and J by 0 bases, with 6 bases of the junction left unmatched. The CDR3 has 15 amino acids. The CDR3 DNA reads TGCGCCAGCAGCATAGCGGGGATGAGCTCCTACGAGCAGTACTTC. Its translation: CASSIAGMSSYEQYF.

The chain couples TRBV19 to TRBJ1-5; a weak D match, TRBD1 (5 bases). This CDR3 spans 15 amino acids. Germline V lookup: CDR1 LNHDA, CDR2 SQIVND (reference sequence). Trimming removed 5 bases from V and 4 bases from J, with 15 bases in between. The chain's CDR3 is CASSVGPGRNQPQHF. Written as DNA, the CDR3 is TGTGCCAGTAGTGTAGGGCCAGGGAGGAATCAGCCCCAGCATTTT.

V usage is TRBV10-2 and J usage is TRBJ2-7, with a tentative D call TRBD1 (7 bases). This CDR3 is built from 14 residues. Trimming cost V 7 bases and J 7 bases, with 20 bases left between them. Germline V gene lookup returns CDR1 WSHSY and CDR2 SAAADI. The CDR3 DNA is TGCGCCAGCACGGAGGGACAGAGCCAGGGGGAGCAGTACTTC. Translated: CASTEGQSQGEQYF.

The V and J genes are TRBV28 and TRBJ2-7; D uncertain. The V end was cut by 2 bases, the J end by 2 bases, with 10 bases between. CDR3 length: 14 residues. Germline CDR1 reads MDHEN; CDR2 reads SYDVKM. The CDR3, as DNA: TGTGCCAGCAGTTTAGTTGGCGGAACCTACGAGCAGTACTTC. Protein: CASSLVGGTYEQYF.

Here the CDR3 DNA reads TGTGCCAGTAGAGACTGGAAGCAGAACACTGAAGCTTTCTTT. This codes for CASRDWKQNTEAFF. The genes are TRBV19 and TRBJ1-1; D remains ambiguous. CDR3 length: 14 residues. Germline V gene data show CDR1 as LNHDA and CDR2 as SQIVND (reference sequence). V was pared by 6 bases and J by 1 base, with 12 bases between.

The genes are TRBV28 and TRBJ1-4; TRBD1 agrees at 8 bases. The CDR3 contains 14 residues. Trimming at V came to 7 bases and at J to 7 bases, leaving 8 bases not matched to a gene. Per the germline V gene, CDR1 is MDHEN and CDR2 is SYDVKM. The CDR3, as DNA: TGTGCCAGCAACCCCTCAGGGGGCGTTGAAAAACTGTTTTTT. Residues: CASNPSGGVEKLFF.

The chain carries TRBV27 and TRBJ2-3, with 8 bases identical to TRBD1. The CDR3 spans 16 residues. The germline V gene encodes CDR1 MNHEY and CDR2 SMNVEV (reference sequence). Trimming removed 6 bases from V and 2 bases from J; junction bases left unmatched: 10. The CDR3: CASRLGQDSPTDTQYF. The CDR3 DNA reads TGTGCCAGCAGATTGGGACAGGACTCTCCCACAGATACGCAGTATTTT.

DNA for the CDR3: TGCGCCAGCAGCTTGGAGGGGGTACGTAATCAGCCCCAGCATTTT. Residues: CASSLEGVRNQPQHF. The chain couples TRBV5-1 to TRBJ1-5, with D possibly matching TRBD1 (6 bases). Germline-derived CDR1 and CDR2 are SGHRS and YFSETQ. This CDR3 has 15 residues. Trimming removed 0 bases from V and 4 bases from J, with 11 bases in between.

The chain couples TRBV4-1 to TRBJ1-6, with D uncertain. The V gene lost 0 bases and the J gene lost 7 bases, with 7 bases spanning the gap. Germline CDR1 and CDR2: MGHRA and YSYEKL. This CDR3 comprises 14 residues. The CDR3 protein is CASSQETGNSPLHF. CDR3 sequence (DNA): TGCGCCAGCAGCCAAGAAACGGGGAATTCACCCCTCCACTTT.

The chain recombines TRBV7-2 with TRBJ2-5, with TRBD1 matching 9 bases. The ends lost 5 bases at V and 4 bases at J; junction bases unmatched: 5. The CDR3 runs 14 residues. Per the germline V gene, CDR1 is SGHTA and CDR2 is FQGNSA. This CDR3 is CASSQDRGGETQYF. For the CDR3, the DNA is TGTGCCAGCAGCCAGGACAGGGGTGGAGAGACCCAGTACTTC.

The CDR3 loop reads CASSPDSREQYF. Written as DNA, the CDR3 is TGTGCCAGCAGCCCGGACAGCAGGGAGCAGTACTTC. The chain couples TRBV3-1 (or the pseudogene TRBV3-2) to TRBJ2-7; TRBD1 might be the D (6 bases). The germline V gene has CDR1 LGHDT and CDR2 YNNKEL (reference sequence). Between the trimmed V and J ends, which lost 4 bases and 7 bases, there was a span of 11 bases. This CDR3 has 12 amino acids.

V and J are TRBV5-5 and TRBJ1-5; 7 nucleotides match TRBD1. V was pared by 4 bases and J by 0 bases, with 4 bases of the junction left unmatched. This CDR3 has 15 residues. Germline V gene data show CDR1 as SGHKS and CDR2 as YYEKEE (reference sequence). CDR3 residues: CASSRDSNSNQPQHF. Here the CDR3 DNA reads TGTGCCAGCAGCCGGGACAGCAATAGCAATCAGCCCCAGCATTTT.

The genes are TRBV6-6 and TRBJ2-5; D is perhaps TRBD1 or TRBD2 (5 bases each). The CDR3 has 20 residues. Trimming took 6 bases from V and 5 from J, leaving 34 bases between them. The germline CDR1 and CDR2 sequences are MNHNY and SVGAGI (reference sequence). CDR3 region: CASSSPGQNPPGAPYETQYF. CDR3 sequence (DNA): TGTGCCAGCAGCTCTCCCGGACAAAACCCTCCCGGGGCCCCCTACGAGACCCAGTACTTC.

The CDR3 DNA is TGTGCCATCGGACTAGCGGGGGGAAGCACAGATACGCAGTATTTT. This sequence encodes CAIGLAGGSTDTQYF. The rearrangement uses TRBV10-3 and TRBJ2-3, with TRBD2 matching 14 bases. The CDR3 has 15 amino acids. V shed 8 bases, J shed 0 bases, and the junction held 1 base outside the gene matches. The V gene's germline CDR1 is ENHRY and CDR2 SYGVKD.

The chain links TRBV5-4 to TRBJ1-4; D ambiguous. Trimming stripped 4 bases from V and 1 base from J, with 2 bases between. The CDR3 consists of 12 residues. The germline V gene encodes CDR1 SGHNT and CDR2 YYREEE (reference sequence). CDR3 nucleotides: TGTGCCAGCAGCCGAACTAATGAAAAACTGTTTTTT. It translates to CASSRTNEKLFF. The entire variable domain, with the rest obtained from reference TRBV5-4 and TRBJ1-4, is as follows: ETGVTQSPTHLIKTRGQQVTLRCSSQSGHNTVSWYQQALGQGPQFIFQYYREEENGRGNFPPRFSGLQFPNYSSELNVNALELDDSALYLCASSRTNEKLFFGSGTQLSVL.